These 24 T cell receptor beta chains came from one sample sequenced in a study of blood T cells in healthy people across ages. Alongside a J-beta primer mix, a sample-barcoded 5' primer served in a second PCR lasting roughly 7 to 12 cycles. A single record per CDR3 protein comes from TCRdb applying MiXCR to the 5' RACE reads. Of about 1.8 million distinct CDR3 sequences in the sample, about 50% were seen once. Sequencing was done on a sample of blood. The receptors shown here come from a woman between 40 and 55 years old in good health.

Notes on this clonotype: This clone may be a read error of a much larger clone one base away. The gene calls are TRBV7-2 and TRBJ2-1; D uncertain. Germline CDR1 SGHTA, CDR2 FQGNSA. V was cut by 5 bases and J by 6 bases, with 11 bases left in between. The CDR3 is 13 amino acids. CDR3 bases: TGTGCCAGCAGCGTAGGGCTTGGCAATGAGCAGTTCTTC. Translated: CASSVGLGNEQFF.

V is TRBV28 and J is TRBJ1-6; 7 bases agree with TRBD1. J lost 9 bases, V lost 6 bases, and 8 bases had no gene match. The CDR3 runs 14 residues. Germline V CDR1 and CDR2: MDHEN, SYDVKM. The CDR3 nucleotides are TGTGCCAGCAGCGCCGGACAGGAGAGTTCACCCCTCCACTTT. Translated, it gives CASSAGQESSPLHF.

The rearrangement links TRBV4-1 to TRBJ1-2, with D possibly matching TRBD1 (5 bases). Trimming took off 0 bases at V and 0 bases at J, with 11 bases between the two ends. Germline assignment: CDR1 MGHRA and CDR2 YSYEKL. This CDR3 is built from 16 residues. Here the CDR3 reads CASSQERQKSNYGYTF. CDR3 DNA: TGCGCCAGCAGCCAAGAAAGACAGAAATCTAACTATGGCTACACCTTC.

This clonotype was counted a few times. The genes are TRBV6-6 and TRBJ2-3; 7 bases fit TRBD2. J lost 4 bases, V lost 5 bases, and 6 bases had no gene match. The germline gives CDR1 MNHNY, CDR2 SVGAGI (reference sequence). The CDR3 is 14 residues long. The CDR3 loop reads CASSVRGMSDTQYF. CDR3 coding DNA: TGTGCCAGCAGTGTGCGGGGGATGTCAGATACGCAGTATTTT.

In this sample, this clonotype turned up a few times. The chain combines TRBV29-1 with TRBJ2-5; 7 bases align to TRBD2. Unmatched junction bases numbered 6, after V lost 5 bases and J lost 3 bases. Per germline, CDR1 SQVTM and CDR2 ANQGSEA. This CDR3 has 13 residues. CDR3 sequence: CSVFGGGKETQYF. The DNA of the CDR3 is TGCAGCGTTTTCGGCGGGGGAAAAGAGACCCAGTACTTC.

This clonotype occurred once. DNA of the CDR3: TGTGCCAGCACTTTAGCACTTTCAATCTACAATGAGCAGTTCTTC. Translated: CASTLALSIYNEQFF. J is TRBJ2-1 and V is TRBV2; D is undetermined. V lost 7 bases and J 3 bases, leaving 16 bases between the germline ends. Germline V lookup: CDR1 SNHLY, CDR2 FYNNEI. The CDR3 extends over 15 amino acids.

On this clonotype itself: The junction departs from germline at one end; a sequencing error may be responsible. The genes are TRBV9 and TRBJ2-7; tentatively, D is TRBD1 (5 bases). Germline CDR1 SGDLS, CDR2 YYNGEE. The CDR3 loop spans 15 amino acids. Here the CDR3 reads CASGVAGSRANEQYF. DNA of the CDR3: TGTGCCAGCGGCGTAGCAGGGTCCCGAGCGAATGAGCAGTACTTC. Full variable domain (rest looked up from reference TRBV9 and TRBJ2-7): DSGVTQTPKHLITATGQRVTLRCSPRSGDLSVYWYQQSLDQGLQFLIQYYNGEERAKGNILERFSAQQFPDLHSELNLSSLELGDSALYFCASGVAGSRANEQYFGPGTRLTVT.

This clonotype was seen a few times. The genes are TRBV7-9 and TRBJ1-5, with a tentative D call TRBD1 (5 bases). The CDR3 contains 15 residues. Germline V gives CDR1 SEHNR, CDR2 FQNEAQ (reference sequence). Between the trimmed V and J ends, which lost 7 bases and 7 bases, there was a span of 20 bases. This CDR3 reads CASTPGIRGEQPQHF. The CDR3 DNA follows: TGTGCCAGCACCCCGGGGATAAGGGGAGAACAGCCCCAGCATTTT.

This chain uses TRBV5-1 with TRBJ1-6; 7 positions match TRBD1. The V and J ends lost 4 bases and 7 bases, in that order; junction bases with no gene match: 11. The CDR3 covers 16 residues. Germline assignment: CDR1 SGHRS and CDR2 YFSETQ. CDR3 coding DNA: TGCGCCAGCAGCCTAACCGGACAGGTCGTAAATTCACCCCTCCACTTT. Translating gives CASSLTGQVVNSPLHF.

This clonotype came up a few times. V usage is TRBV7-9 and J usage is TRBJ2-5; D is tentatively TRBD1 or TRBD2 (5 bases each). V lost 3 bases, J lost 1 base, and 12 bases lay in between. This CDR3 comprises 15 residues. The germline CDR1 and CDR2 sequences are SEHNR and FQNEAQ (reference sequence). The CDR3 is CASSFPGDPQETQYF. The CDR3 bases are TGTGCCAGCAGCTTCCCCGGGGACCCCCAAGAGACCCAGTACTTC.

This clonotype has more than one count but fewer than ten. This sequence joins TRBV7-9 and TRBJ1-2; TRBD1 is a possible D gene (5 bases). V was clipped by 5 bases and J by 3 bases, with 13 bases between them. Germline V CDR1 and CDR2: SEHNR, FQNEAQ (reference sequence). The CDR3 runs 14 residues. Here the CDR3 reads CASSQGYNDYGYTF. DNA for the CDR3: TGTGCCAGCAGCCAGGGTTACAATGACTATGGCTACACCTTC.

This chain uses TRBV6-5 with TRBJ2-7; 9 nucleotides agree with TRBD1. V shed 6 bases and J 3 bases; nucleotides not matched to a gene: 6. This CDR3 contains 14 residues. Looked up from germline, CDR1 is MNHEY and CDR2 is SVGAGI. CDR3 bases: TGTGCCAGCAGAGACAGGGGGTCCAACTACGAGCAGTACTTC. Protein: CASRDRGSNYEQYF.

CDR3 DNA: TGCGCCAGCAGCCAGACTAGTTTGACTCCAACAGATACGCAGTATTTT. It translates to CASSQTSLTPTDTQYF. This sequence joins TRBV5-1 and TRBJ2-3; D is perhaps TRBD2 (6 bases). The CDR3 is 16 residues long. Germline V gene sequence: CDR1 SGHRS, CDR2 YFSETQ. Between the trimmed V and J ends, which lost 4 bases and 3 bases, there was a span of 18 bases.

The chain combines TRBV7-2 with TRBJ2-3; TRBD2 is a possible D gene (7 bases). With 1 base removed from V and 2 bases from J, the gap between germline ends came to 19 bases. Germline CDR1 and CDR2: SGHTA and FQGNSA. This CDR3 comprises 18 residues. CDR3 amino acids: CASSLEAGGPLPTDTQYF. CDR3 nucleotides: TGTGCCAGCAGCTTAGAGGCCGGGGGGCCCCTCCCCACAGATACGCAGTATTTT. The variable domain in full, with the rest retrieved from reference TRBV7-2 and TRBJ2-3, is GAGVSQSPSNKVTEKGKDVELRCDPISGHTALYWYRQSLGQGLEFLIYFQGNSAPDKSGLPSDRFSAERTGGSVSTLTIQRTQQEDSAVYLCASSLEAGGPLPTDTQYFGPGTRLTVL.

The J gene is TRBJ1-2, the V gene TRBV25-1; D unresolved. CDR3 size: 15 residues. CDR1 and CDR2 from the germline V gene are MGHDK and SYGVNS. Trimming removed 2 bases at V and 3 bases at J, with 13 bases between. As DNA, the CDR3 is TGTGCCAGCAGTGAAGTTGCTCCATCGGACTATGGCTACACCTTC. Translating it yields CASSEVAPSDYGYTF.

V usage is TRBV29-1 and J usage is TRBJ2-6; tentative D call: TRBD1 (6 bases). This CDR3 has 18 residues. Trimming took 3 bases from V and 0 from J, leaving 18 bases between them. In germline, CDR1 is SQVTM, CDR2 ANQGSEA. CDR3 DNA sequence: TGCAGCGTTGACAGGGGCAAAACTGATCCCTCTGGGGCCAACGTCCTGACTTTC. Translating it yields CSVDRGKTDPSGANVLTF.

In this sample, this clonotype turned up once. The chain employs TRBV6-2 or TRBV6-3 and TRBJ2-5; 8 nucleotides align to TRBD1. The closer fit of TRBJ2-7 to the DNA end suggests the J call may be wrong. The CDR3 runs to 16 residues. Germline V gene lookup returns CDR1 MNHEY and CDR2 SVGEGT. CDR3 sequence: CASSSFRGLVRYEQYF. As DNA, the CDR3 is TGTGCCAGCAGTTCCTTCAGGGGGCTGGTCCGCTACGAGCAGTACTTC.

The CDR3 loop reads CASRVHERSYNEQFF. CDR3 nucleotide sequence: TGTGCCAGCAGGGTCCACGAGAGGAGCTACAATGAGCAGTTCTTC. This chain links TRBV2 with TRBJ2-1; the D is unclear. V was pared by 6 bases and J by 3 bases, with 15 bases between. The CDR3 runs 15 residues. Germline V CDR1 and CDR2: SNHLY, FYNNEI.

Ten or more counts support this clonotype. The CDR3 coding sequence is TGTGCCAGCAGCCGATTCGGGCGGGAGACCCAGTACTTC. This translates into CASSRFGRETQYF. The chain couples TRBV6-5 to TRBJ2-5; no firm D call. V lost 6 bases and J 5 bases, leaving 13 bases between the germline ends. This CDR3 has 13 amino acids. Germline V gene sequence: CDR1 MNHEY, CDR2 SVGAGI.

As to this clonotype: At one of its ends the junction is not consistent with the germline gene, which may arise from a read error. V gene TRBV15 combines with J gene TRBJ1-6, with TRBD1 matching 8 bases. This CDR3 contains 15 residues. Germline CDR1 is LNHNV and CDR2 is YYDKDF (reference sequence). The CDR3 region is CAASRDTGGNSPLHF. The CDR3 DNA sequence: TGTGCCGCCAGCAGAGATACAGGGGGTAATTCACCCCTCCACTTT.

This chain links TRBV11-2 with TRBJ2-3; 11 positions agree with TRBD1. V lost 4 bases to trimming and J lost 7 bases; unmatched junction nucleotides: 7. The length of the CDR3 is 15 residues. Per the germline V gene, CDR1 is SGHAT and CDR2 is FQNNGV. CDR3 nucleotide sequence: TGTGCCAGCAGCTGGACAGGGGGCGAGGGGAATACGCAGTATTTT. This translates into CASSWTGGEGNTQYF.

This clonotype has only a few counts. This rearrangement joins TRBV3-1 to TRBJ2-5, with 14 bases aligning to TRBD2. Germline values: CDR1 LGHDT, CDR2 YNNKEL (reference sequence). Trimming at V came to 2 bases and at J to 2 bases, leaving 4 bases not matched to a gene. The CDR3 sequence is 17 residues long. CDR3 sequence (DNA): TGTGCCAGCAGCCAACGGACTAGCGGGGGGTTTCAAGAGACCCAGTACTTC. Translated, it gives CASSQRTSGGFQETQYF.

Only a few counts were recorded for this clonotype. This sequence joins TRBV12-3 or TRBV12-4 and TRBJ2-1, with D unclear. V lost 6 bases to trimming and J lost 8 bases, with 11 bases between them. The CDR3 spans 12 residues. The CDR3 DNA sequence: TGTGCCAGCAGCCGCCTTACCGATGAGCAGTTCTTC. As protein: CASSRLTDEQFF.

CDR3 protein: CASKDRAAYGYTF. In DNA, the CDR3 is TGTGCCAGTAAAGACAGGGCGGCCTATGGCTACACCTTC. The chain links TRBV12-3 or TRBV12-4 to TRBJ1-2; 7 positions match TRBD1. With V trimmed by 9 bases and J by 4 bases, 8 bases remained unmatched. The CDR3 length is 13 residues.